The clone carrying this T cell receptor (beta chain) was counted a single time. This entry is derived from a study of blood T cell repertoires in COVID-19. The repertoire was sequenced with immunoSEQ multiplex PCR; TCRdb's copy has only in-frame clones and lacks some. The repertoire holds approximately 50,000 clones, with over 85% as singletons. Germline CDR1 is LNHDA and CDR2 is SQIVND (reference sequence). The CDR3 covers 14 residues. Trimming took off 6 bases at V and 3 bases at J, with 14 bases between the two ends. The sequenced material came from peripheral blood. The chain uses TRBV19 and TRBJ2-5; the D gene is possibly TRBD1 (6 bases). This clonotype originated in a woman older than 75 with acute or convalescent COVID-19. The CDR3 loop reads CASRNRAREETQYF. CDR3 bases: TGTGCCAGTAGGAACAGGGCTAGGGAAGAGACCCAGTACTTC.